The 27 T cell receptor beta chains below all came from one sample that was sequenced in a study of T cell repertoires in cytomegalovirus infection. TCRdb re-called the reads with MiXCR, one entry per CDR3 protein. The table lists almost 550,000 distinct CDR3 sequences, 16% of them singletons, with roughly a quarter in the top ten. The specimen was CD8+ T cells from PBMCs. Receptors were obtained from a human donor in good health (CMV status not recorded). Some clones in this sample may be carry-over from other donors' samples.

The chain has TRBV12-5 and TRBJ1-2, with D perhaps matching TRBD1 (5 bases). The CDR3 spans 18 residues. Germline CDR1 reads LGHNT; CDR2 reads FRNRAP. Trimming cost V 6 bases and J 1 base, with 24 bases left between them. CDR3 sequence: CASGATLRDPLLNYGYTF. CDR3 bases: TGTGCTAGTGGCGCTACTCTCAGGGACCCACTCCTTAACTATGGCTACACCTTC. Full variable domain (outside the CDR3, taken from reference TRBV12-5 and TRBJ1-2): DARVTQTPRHKVTEMGQEVTMRCQPILGHNTVFWYRQTMMQGLELLAYFRNRAPLDDSGMPKDRFSAEMPDATLATLKIQPSEPRDSAVYFCASGATLRDPLLNYGYTFGSGTRLTVV.

This clonotype was detected many times. The chain employs TRBV6-6 and TRBJ2-3; TRBD1 is a possible D gene (6 bases). The CDR3 runs 15 residues. Germline V lookup: CDR1 MNHNY, CDR2 SVGAGI (reference sequence). The V and J ends lost 0 bases and 3 bases respectively, with 10 bases between them. In DNA, the CDR3 is TGTGCCAGCAGTTACTCGGCACAGGGTACAGATACGCAGTATTTT. Protein product: CASSYSAQGTDTQYF.

This clonotype was detected only a few times. At one end the junction does not follow the germline gene, possibly because of a read error. J is TRBJ2-7 and V is TRBV4-1, with 11 bases identical to TRBD2. Germline V gene lookup returns CDR1 MGHRA and CDR2 YSYEKL. This CDR3 comprises 15 residues. CDR3 sequence: CASSLELAGGYEQYF. For the CDR3, the DNA is TGTGCCAGCAGCCTAGAGCTAGCGGGGGGCTACGAGCAGTACTTC.

The V and J genes are TRBV27 and TRBJ2-3; 11 nucleotides agree with TRBD2. This CDR3 region has 15 residues. J gave up 2 bases and V 8 bases, and 6 bases lay outside the gene matches. Germline loops: CDR1 MNHEY, CDR2 SMNVEV (reference sequence). The CDR3 reads CASCRGLADTDTQYF. As DNA, the CDR3 is TGTGCCAGCTGTAGGGGACTAGCGGACACAGATACGCAGTATTTT.

This clonotype was found many times. V usage is TRBV6-6 and J usage is TRBJ2-5, with TRBD1 identical over 7 bases. The CDR3 has 14 residues. Trimming took 0 bases from V and 2 from J; bases not matched to a gene: 0. CDR1 MNHNY and CDR2 SVGAGI come from the germline V gene (reference sequence). DNA of the CDR3: TGTGCCAGCAGTTACTCGGGACAGCAAGAGACCCAGTACTTC. Protein sequence: CASSYSGQQETQYF.

This clonotype was detected ten times or more. V is TRBV7-8 and J is TRBJ2-7; D is perhaps TRBD1 (5 bases). Germline V gene sequence: CDR1 SGHVS, CDR2 FQNEAQ. There are 15 residues in the CDR3. Trimming pared 0 bases from V and 3 bases from J, leaving 12 bases between. The CDR3 bases are TGTGCCAGCAGCTTAGCCCCTGGGGCCCACTACGAGCAGTACTTC. Amino acid sequence: CASSLAPGAHYEQYF.

This clonotype came up a few times. V usage is TRBV4-1 and J usage is TRBJ2-5; TRBD2 matches at 8 bases. Trimming took 3 bases from V and 3 from J; bases not matched to a gene: 3. This CDR3 has 14 residues. CDR1 MGHRA and CDR2 YSYEKL come from the germline V gene. This CDR3 is CASSHGLAEETQYF. CDR3 DNA: TGCGCCAGCAGCCATGGACTAGCAGAAGAGACCCAGTACTTC.

This clonotype was seen ten or more times. The chain has TRBV7-8 and TRBJ1-1; TRBD1 agrees at 9 bases. V dropped 5 bases and J dropped 2; count of bases not matched to a gene: 3. This CDR3 spans 14 amino acids. Germline lookup yields CDR1 SGHVS and CDR2 FQNEAQ. The CDR3 DNA sequence: TGTGCCAGCAGCGGGGACAGGGTAAACACTGAAGCTTTCTTT. Its protein product is CASSGDRVNTEAFF.

The V call is TRBV5-1, the J call TRBJ2-4; D is possibly TRBD2 (5 bases). V lost 6 bases and J lost 1, with 14 bases in between. Germline V CDR1 and CDR2: SGHRS, YFSETQ. The CDR3 sequence is 15 residues long. The CDR3 reads CASTWRRGAKNIQYF. CDR3 bases: TGCGCCAGCACCTGGAGGAGAGGGGCCAAAAACATTCAGTACTTC.

Many counts were recorded for this clonotype. The V and J genes are TRBV7-9 and TRBJ1-2, with 7 bases matching TRBD1. CDR3 size: 11 residues. In germline, CDR1 is SEHNR, CDR2 FQNEAQ (reference sequence). With 5 bases clipped from V and 8 bases from J, the junction kept 2 bases outside the gene matches. DNA of the CDR3: TGTGCCAGCAGCAGGACAGGAGGCTACACCTTC. Translation: CASSRTGGYTF.

This clonotype was seen a few times. The chain links TRBV27 to TRBJ2-7; no firm D call. The length of the CDR3 is 16 residues. The ends were cut back, 0 bases at V and 5 bases at J, with 17 bases in the middle. The germline V gene encodes CDR1 MNHEY and CDR2 SMNVEV (reference sequence). The CDR3 sequence is CASSLSPSGRRDEQYF. The CDR3 nucleotides are TGTGCCAGCAGTTTATCGCCCTCAGGAAGGCGCGACGAGCAGTACTTC.

Regarding this clonotype: At one boundary the junction diverges from the germline segment, which might be a read error. The chain combines TRBV7-6 with TRBJ1-1, with D unresolved. Germline CDR1 is SGHVS and CDR2 is FNYEAQ. The CDR3 loop spans 13 amino acids. As DNA, the CDR3 is TGTGCTAGCGGCCAGACCTGGGAACCTGAAGATTTCTTT. Amino acid sequence: CASGQTWEPEDFF. Full variable domain (remainder filled in from reference TRBV7-6 and TRBJ1-1): GAGVSQSPRYKVTKRGQDVALRCDPISGHVSLYWYRQALGQGPEFLTYFNYEAQQDKSGLPNDRFSAERPEGSISTLTIQRTEQRDSAMYRCASGQTWEPEDFFGQGTRLTVV.

The chain carries TRBV27 and TRBJ2-1; 11 bases match TRBD2. Trimming at V came to 6 bases and at J to 7 bases, leaving 5 bases not matched to a gene. CDR1 is MNHEY and CDR2 is SMNVEV in the germline V gene (reference sequence). The CDR3 is made up of 14 amino acids. The CDR3, as DNA: TGTGCCAGCAGAATACTAGCGGGAGATAATGAGCAGTTCTTC. Translating gives CASRILAGDNEQFF.

This clonotype was counted a few times. V is TRBV14 and J is TRBJ1-3; D unresolved. Germline V gives CDR1 SGHDN, CDR2 FVKESK. The CDR3 sequence is 13 residues long. V was trimmed by 6 bases and J by 0 bases, leaving 6 bases between them. The CDR3 region is CASRPHSGNTIYF. The CDR3 DNA follows: TGTGCCAGCAGGCCCCACTCTGGAAACACCATATATTTT.

This clonotype has a handful of counts. The chain links TRBV12-5 to TRBJ2-7, with TRBD2 matching over 14 bases. The V gene end was trimmed by 0 bases and the J gene end by 0 bases; junction bases not matched to a gene: 7. Germline V gives CDR1 LGHNT, CDR2 FRNRAP. This CDR3 comprises 19 residues. For the CDR3, the DNA is TGTGCTAGTGGTTTGGTACAGGGACTAGCGGGGGATAGCTCCTACGAGCAGTACTTC. Its protein product is CASGLVQGLAGDSSYEQYF.

Many counts were recorded for this clonotype. The rearrangement links TRBV7-3 to TRBJ2-5; 7 bases are shared with TRBD1. This CDR3 is 18 amino acids long. The ends lost 3 bases at V and 2 bases at J; junction bases unmatched: 15. Germline assignment: CDR1 SGHTA and CDR2 FQGTGA. CDR3 sequence: CASSFLPGRQGDQETQYF. The CDR3, as DNA: TGTGCCAGCAGCTTCCTCCCGGGGCGTCAGGGGGATCAAGAGACCCAGTACTTC.

This clonotype has ten or more counts. The chain has TRBV7-8 and TRBJ1-5; TRBD1 agrees at 8 bases. Germline V gene data show CDR1 as SGHVS and CDR2 as FQNEAQ. Trimming cost V 4 bases and J 6 bases; bases outside gene matches: 20. The CDR3 consists of 19 residues. CDR3: CASSSKGWTGMAIGQPQHF. The DNA for the CDR3 is TGTGCCAGCAGCTCGAAAGGCTGGACAGGGATGGCAATCGGTCAGCCCCAGCATTTT.

At least ten counts were recorded for this clonotype. The chain has TRBV4-1 and TRBJ1-5; D is ambiguous. Trimming cost V 4 bases and J 6 bases, with 13 bases left between them. From germline, CDR1 is MGHRA and CDR2 YSYEKL. The CDR3 loop spans 14 amino acids. The CDR3 is CASSPGIGVQPQHF. The CDR3 DNA reads as TGCGCCAGCAGCCCCGGGATCGGAGTTCAGCCCCAGCATTTT.

Many counts were recorded for this clonotype. J is TRBJ2-4 and V is TRBV7-9; 7 nucleotides line up with TRBD2. The V gene's germline CDR1 is SEHNR and CDR2 FQNEAQ (reference sequence). The ends lost 6 bases at V and 3 bases at J; junction bases unmatched: 5. The CDR3 consists of 14 residues. CDR3: CASSSLADKNIQYF. In nucleotides, the CDR3 is TGTGCCAGCAGTTCTCTAGCGGACAAAAACATTCAGTACTTC.

V gene TRBV7-6 combines with J gene TRBJ2-1; 9 bases match TRBD2. Germline V gene lookup returns CDR1 SGHVS and CDR2 FNYEAQ. The ends lost 4 bases at V and 2 bases at J; junction bases unmatched: 3. The CDR3 extends over 15 amino acids. The CDR3 sequence: CASSSSSGAYNEQFF. The CDR3 nucleotides read TGTGCCAGCAGCTCTTCTAGCGGGGCCTACAATGAGCAGTTCTTC.

This clonotype was seen ten or more times. The chain links TRBV12-3 or TRBV12-4 to TRBJ2-3; D uncertain. Trimming shortened V by 1 base and J by 2 bases, and 13 bases separated the two germline ends. The CDR3 runs 16 residues. CDR3 protein: CASSLDGYIYTDTQYF. The CDR3 coding sequence is TGTGCCAGCAGTTTAGACGGCTACATTTACACAGATACGCAGTATTTT.

This clonotype was seen a few times. The gene calls are TRBV24-1 and TRBJ2-1; TRBD2 agrees at 8 bases. The CDR3 consists of 16 residues. CDR1 and CDR2 (germline): KGHDR, SFDVKD. Losses at the gene ends were 4 bases for V and 3 bases for J; bases not matched to a gene: 7. In DNA, the CDR3 is TGTGCCACCAGTGACTCCCTAGCGGGCTTCTACAATGAGCAGTTCTTC. This gives the protein CATSDSLAGFYNEQFF.

This clonotype occurred a few times. J is TRBJ1-2 and V is TRBV4-1; D uncertain. V lost 1 base and J 10 bases, leaving 13 bases between the germline ends. This CDR3 spans 13 amino acids. CDR1 is MGHRA, CDR2 YSYEKL, per germline. CDR3 nucleotide sequence: TGCGCCAGCAGCCAAGGAGTGAGTTTTGTCTACACCTTC. This codes for CASSQGVSFVYTF.

This clonotype was seen ten or more times. The V gene is TRBV2, the J gene TRBJ1-2; D is undetermined. The length of the CDR3 is 12 residues. V was cut by 3 bases and J by 0 bases, with 2 bases left in between. From germline, CDR1 is SNHLY and CDR2 FYNNEI. This CDR3 reads CASSETNYGYTF. CDR3 coding DNA: TGTGCCAGCAGTGAGACTAACTATGGCTACACCTTC.

This clonotype appeared many times. The genes are TRBV6-5 and TRBJ1-2; no firm D call. CDR3 length: 14 residues. Germline-derived CDR1 and CDR2 are MNHEY and SVGAGI. The V and J ends lost 6 bases and 4 bases respectively, with 15 bases between them. This CDR3 reads CASSGSGSGYGYTF. DNA for the CDR3: TGTGCCAGCAGCGGGTCTGGGAGCGGCTATGGCTACACCTTC.

This clonotype occurred many times. CDR3 in DNA: TGTGCCAGCAGAGACAGGCTCGTCGGGGAGCTGTTTTTT. Its protein product is CASRDRLVGELFF. The chain carries TRBV7-6 and TRBJ2-2; perhaps TRBD1 as D (6 bases). CDR1 is SGHVS, CDR2 FNYEAQ, per germline. This CDR3 comprises 13 residues. Trimming took off 6 bases at V and 7 bases at J, with 12 bases between the two ends.

This clonotype was seen repeatedly, ten times or more. The V gene is TRBV7-9, the J gene TRBJ1-5; 8 nucleotides match TRBD1. The CDR3 length is 16 residues. Germline CDR1 reads SEHNR; CDR2 reads FQNEAQ (reference sequence). V lost 4 bases to trimming and J lost 6 bases; unmatched junction nucleotides: 11. This chain's CDR3 is CASSSGQGARGQPQHF. The CDR3 region has the DNA TGTGCCAGCAGCTCAGGCCAGGGGGCCCGTGGTCAGCCCCAGCATTTT.